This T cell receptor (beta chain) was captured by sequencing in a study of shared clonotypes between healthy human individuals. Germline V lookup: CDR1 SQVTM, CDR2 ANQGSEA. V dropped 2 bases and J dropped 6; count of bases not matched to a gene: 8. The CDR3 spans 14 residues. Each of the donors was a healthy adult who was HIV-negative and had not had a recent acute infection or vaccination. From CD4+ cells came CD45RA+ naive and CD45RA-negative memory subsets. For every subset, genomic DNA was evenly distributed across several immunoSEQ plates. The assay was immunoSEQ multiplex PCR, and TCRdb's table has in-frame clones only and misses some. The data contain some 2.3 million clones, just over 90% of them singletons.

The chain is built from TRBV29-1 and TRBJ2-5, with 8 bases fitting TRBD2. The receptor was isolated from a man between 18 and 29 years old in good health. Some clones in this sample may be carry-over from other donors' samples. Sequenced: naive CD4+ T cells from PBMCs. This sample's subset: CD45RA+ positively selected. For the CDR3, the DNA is TGCAGCGTTGAAACTAGCGGTTCCGTTAAGACCCAGTACTTC. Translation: CSVETSGSVKTQYF.